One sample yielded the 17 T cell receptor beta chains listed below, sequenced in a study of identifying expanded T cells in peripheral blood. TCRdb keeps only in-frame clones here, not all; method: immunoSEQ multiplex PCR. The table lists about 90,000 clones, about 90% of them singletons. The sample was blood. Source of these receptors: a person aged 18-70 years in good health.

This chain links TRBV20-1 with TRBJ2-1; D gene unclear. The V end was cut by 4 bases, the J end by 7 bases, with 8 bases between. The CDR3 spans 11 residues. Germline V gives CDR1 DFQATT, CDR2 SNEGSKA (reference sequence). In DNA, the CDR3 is TGCAGTGCTACGGGCGGAAATGAGCAGTTCTTC. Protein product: CSATGGNEQFF.

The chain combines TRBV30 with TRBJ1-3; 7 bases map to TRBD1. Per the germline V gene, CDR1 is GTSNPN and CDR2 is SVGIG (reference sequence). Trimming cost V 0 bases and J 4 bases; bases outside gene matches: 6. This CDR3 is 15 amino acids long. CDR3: CAWSVGQAGGNTIYF. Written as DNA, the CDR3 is TGTGCCTGGAGTGTAGGACAGGCAGGGGGAAACACCATATATTTT.

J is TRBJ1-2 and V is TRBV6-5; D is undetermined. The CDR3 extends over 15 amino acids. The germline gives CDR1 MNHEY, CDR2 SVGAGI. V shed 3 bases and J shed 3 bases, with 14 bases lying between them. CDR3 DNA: TGTGCCAGCAGTTATGGAGCAGGCATGCACTATGGCTACACCTTC. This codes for CASSYGAGMHYGYTF.

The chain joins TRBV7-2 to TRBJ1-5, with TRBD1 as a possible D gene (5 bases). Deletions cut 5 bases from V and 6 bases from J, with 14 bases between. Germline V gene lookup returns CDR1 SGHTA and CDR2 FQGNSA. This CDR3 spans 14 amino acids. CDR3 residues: CASSPLGGSQPQHF. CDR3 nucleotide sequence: TGTGCCAGCAGCCCCCTTGGGGGAAGTCAGCCCCAGCATTTT.

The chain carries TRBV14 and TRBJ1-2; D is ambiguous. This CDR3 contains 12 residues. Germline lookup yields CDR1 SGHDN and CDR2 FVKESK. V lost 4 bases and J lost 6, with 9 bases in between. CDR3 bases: TGTGCCAGCAGCCTACGGACGGATGGCTACACCTTC. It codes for CASSLRTDGYTF.

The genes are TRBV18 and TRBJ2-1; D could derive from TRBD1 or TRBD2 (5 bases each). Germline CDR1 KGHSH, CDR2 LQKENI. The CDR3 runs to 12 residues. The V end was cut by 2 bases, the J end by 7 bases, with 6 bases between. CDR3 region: CASSPGGNEQFF. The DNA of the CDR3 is TGTGCCAGCTCACCAGGGGGTAATGAGCAGTTCTTC.

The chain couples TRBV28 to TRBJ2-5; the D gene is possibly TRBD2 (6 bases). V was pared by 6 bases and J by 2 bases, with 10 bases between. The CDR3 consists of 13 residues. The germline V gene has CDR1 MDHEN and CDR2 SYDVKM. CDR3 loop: CASRLGGQETQYF. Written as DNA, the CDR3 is TGTGCCAGCAGACTGGGGGGTCAAGAGACCCAGTACTTC.

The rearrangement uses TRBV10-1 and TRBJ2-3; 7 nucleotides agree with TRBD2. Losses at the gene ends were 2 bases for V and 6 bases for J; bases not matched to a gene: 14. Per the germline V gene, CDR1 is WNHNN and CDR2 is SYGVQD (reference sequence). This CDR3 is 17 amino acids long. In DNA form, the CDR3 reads TGCGCCAGCAGTGAGGCACGTGGGAGGGGCCGTGGGGATACGCAGTATTTT. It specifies CASSEARGRGRGDTQYF.

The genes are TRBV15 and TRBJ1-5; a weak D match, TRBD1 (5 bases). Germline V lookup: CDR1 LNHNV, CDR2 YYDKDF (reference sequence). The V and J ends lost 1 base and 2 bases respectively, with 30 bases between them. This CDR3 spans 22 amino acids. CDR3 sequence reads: CATSRVFFVAGYQSMGNQPQHF. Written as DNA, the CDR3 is TGTGCCACCAGCAGAGTTTTTTTTGTTGCAGGGTATCAATCAATGGGCAATCAGCCCCAGCATTTT.

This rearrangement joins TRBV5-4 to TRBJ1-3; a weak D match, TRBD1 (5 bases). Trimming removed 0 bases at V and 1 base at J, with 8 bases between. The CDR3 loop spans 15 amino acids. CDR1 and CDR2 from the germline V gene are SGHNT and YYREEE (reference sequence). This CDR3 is CASSLVAGSGNTIYF. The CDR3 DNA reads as TGTGCCAGCAGCTTGGTTGCAGGGTCTGGAAACACCATATATTTT.

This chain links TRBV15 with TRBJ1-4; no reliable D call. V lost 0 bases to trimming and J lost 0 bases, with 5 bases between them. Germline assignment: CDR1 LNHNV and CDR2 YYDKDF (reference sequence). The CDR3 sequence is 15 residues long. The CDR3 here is CATSRDGATNEKLFF. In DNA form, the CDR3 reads TGTGCCACCAGCAGAGATGGTGCAACTAATGAAAAACTGTTTTTT.

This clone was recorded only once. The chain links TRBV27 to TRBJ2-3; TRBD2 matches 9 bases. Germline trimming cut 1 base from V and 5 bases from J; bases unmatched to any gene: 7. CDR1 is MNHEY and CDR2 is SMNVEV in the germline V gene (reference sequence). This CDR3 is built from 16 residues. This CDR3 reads CASSLYGGGARDTQYF. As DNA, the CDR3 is TGTGCCAGCAGTTTATACGGCGGGGGGGCTAGAGATACGCAGTATTTT.

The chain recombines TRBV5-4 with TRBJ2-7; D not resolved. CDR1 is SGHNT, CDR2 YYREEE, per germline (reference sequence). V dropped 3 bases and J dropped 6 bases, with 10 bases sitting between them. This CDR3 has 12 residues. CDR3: CASSYEFSEQYF. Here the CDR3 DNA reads TGTGCCAGCAGCTATGAATTCTCCGAGCAGTACTTC.

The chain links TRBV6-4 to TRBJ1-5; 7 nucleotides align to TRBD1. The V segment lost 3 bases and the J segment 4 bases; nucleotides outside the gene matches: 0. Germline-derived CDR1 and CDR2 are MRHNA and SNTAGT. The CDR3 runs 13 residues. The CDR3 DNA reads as TGTGCCAGCAGTGAACAGGGGAATCAGCCCCAGCATTTT. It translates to CASSEQGNQPQHF.

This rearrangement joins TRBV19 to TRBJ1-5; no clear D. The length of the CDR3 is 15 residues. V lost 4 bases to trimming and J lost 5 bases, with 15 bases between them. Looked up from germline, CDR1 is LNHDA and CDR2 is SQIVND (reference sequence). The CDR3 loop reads CASSTRTAGYQPQHF. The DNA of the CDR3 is TGTGCCAGTAGTACACGGACGGCGGGGTATCAGCCCCAGCATTTT.

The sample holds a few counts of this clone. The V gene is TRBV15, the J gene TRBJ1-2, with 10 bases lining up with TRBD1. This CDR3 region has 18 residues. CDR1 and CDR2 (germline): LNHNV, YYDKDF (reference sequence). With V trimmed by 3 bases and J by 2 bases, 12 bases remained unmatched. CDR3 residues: CATSSYGTGDRGNYGYTF. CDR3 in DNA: TGTGCCACCAGCAGCTATGGGACAGGGGATCGCGGAAACTATGGCTACACCTTC.

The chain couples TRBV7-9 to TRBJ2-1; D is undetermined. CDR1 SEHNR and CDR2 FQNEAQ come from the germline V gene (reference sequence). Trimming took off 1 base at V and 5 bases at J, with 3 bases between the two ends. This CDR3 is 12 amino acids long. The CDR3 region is CASSLVHNEQFF. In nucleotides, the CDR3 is TGTGCCAGCAGCTTAGTCCACAATGAGCAGTTCTTC.